This entry is about one TCR beta chain. No antigen is known for it. CD4+ T cells specific for antigen were expanded with viral peptide pools by the ViraFEST assay before sequencing. Isolating CD4+ T cells followed roughly ten days of culture. Their SARS-CoV-2 infection, verified by PCR, occurred between March and December 2020. Half the medium was swapped for IL-2 medium on days 3 and 7. Produced via immunoSEQ multiplex PCR; TCRdb's table is partial and in-frame only. The table has roughly 54,000 clones, more than 75% seen once. The data stem from a study of vaccination effects on CD4 cells after COVID-19. Study-wide results and limits: After vaccination, at late timepoints, clones induced by infection and by vaccine contracted markedly.

The CDR3 length is 14 residues. V lost 4 bases, J lost 0 bases, and 9 bases lay in between. CDR1 MNHEY and CDR2 SVGAGI come from the germline V gene. V usage is TRBV6-5 and J usage is TRBJ1-1; TRBD1 might be the D (6 bases). This receptor was identified in a human donor who had a prior SARS-CoV-2 infection. The sample here was CD4+ T cells from PBMCs cultured with HIV peptides, taken before COVID-19 vaccination. The subset: HIV-1 Nef peptide pool negative control/reference culture. CDR3 loop: CASSWDTMNTEAFF. CDR3 nucleotides: TGTGCCAGCAGTTGGGACACTATGAACACTGAAGCTTTCTTT.